This T cell receptor beta chain was observed in a study of a mutant IDH1 vaccine in newly diagnosed glioma. Whole-study results and caveats: Alterations occurring in top peripheral T cell clonotypes seemed unrelated to pseudoprogression.

TCRdb's copy holds only in-frame clones and misses some; the assay was immunoSEQ multiplex PCR. The data show 34,000 or so clones, 81% seen once. To note about this clone: No antigen is known for it.

The time point: week 35, safety follow-up. Vaccinated patients received 300 ug of mutant IDH1 20-mer peptide per dose, with topical imiquimod. Across weeks 1, 3, 5, 7, 11, 15, 19 and 23, patients received a vaccination each time, eight in all. The specimen comprised PBMCs, sampled from a glioma patient whose treatment included an IDH1 peptide vaccine. The clonotype was recovered from a man aged 30 to 45 with glioma.

CDR3 in amino acids: CASSQEGVGRNYGYTF. Written as DNA, the CDR3 is TGCGCCAGCAGCCAAGAAGGGGTGGGCCGTAACTATGGCTACACCTTC. The rearrangement links TRBV4-1 to TRBJ1-2, with D possibly TRBD1 on 5 matching bases. The CDR3 runs to 16 residues. Trimming stripped 0 bases from V and 1 base from J, with 12 bases between. Germline V gives CDR1 MGHRA, CDR2 YSYEKL.